Each of the 20 T cell receptor beta chains below was sequenced from the same sample in a study of identical twins. TCRdb reprocessed the 5' RACE reads with MiXCR, giving one entry per CDR3 protein. The table lists more than 250,000 distinct CDR3 sequences, 8% to 9% of them singletons. The sample was also linked to a second study, of yellow fever vaccine responses in identical twins.

Input material: memory (CD45RO+) T cells sorted from blood. The receptors were sampled from a woman aged 18-29 years in good health.

The genes are TRBV6-1 and TRBJ2-7; TRBD2 matches 14 bases. CDR3 length: 15 amino acids. V trimming: 5 bases; J trimming: 5 bases; junction bases outside the gene matches: 5. Germline loops: CDR1 MNHNS, CDR2 SASEGT. CDR3 loop: CASSPGLAGVDEQYF. The CDR3 DNA reads TGTGCCAGCAGTCCGGGACTAGCGGGAGTGGACGAGCAGTACTTC.

The table lists this clonotype with a few counts. V is TRBV20-1 and J is TRBJ2-2, with 7 bases fitting TRBD2. This CDR3 is 15 amino acids long. CDR1 DFQATT and CDR2 SNEGSKA come from the germline V gene (reference sequence). The junction had 7 bases not matched to a gene; V was cut back by 0 bases and J by 6 bases. CDR3 in amino acids: CSAREPLTSAGELFF. CDR3 DNA: TGCAGTGCTAGAGAGCCCCTTACTAGCGCCGGGGAGCTGTTTTTT.

This clonotype was counted only a few times. The rearrangement joins TRBV7-9 to TRBJ2-1, with 7 bases lining up with TRBD2. With V trimmed by 3 bases and J by 7 bases, 3 bases remained unmatched. This CDR3 has 13 residues. Germline values: CDR1 SEHNR, CDR2 FQNEAQ (reference sequence). The CDR3 loop is CASSFSGVNEQFF. The CDR3 bases are TGTGCCAGCAGCTTCAGCGGGGTAAATGAGCAGTTCTTC.

This clonotype has just a few counts. J is TRBJ2-5 and V is TRBV6-5; D may match TRBD1 or TRBD2 (6 bases each). V was pared by 3 bases and J by 5 bases, with 13 bases between. The CDR3 contains 14 residues. CDR1 is MNHEY, CDR2 SVGAGI, per germline. This CDR3 reads CASSYIGGRETQYF. CDR3 coding DNA: TGTGCCAGCAGTTATATAGGGGGGCGGGAGACCCAGTACTTC.

This clonotype was picked up a small number of times. The chain couples TRBV14 to TRBJ2-5, with 7 bases identical to TRBD1. V trimming: 4 bases; J trimming: 4 bases; junction bases outside the gene matches: 3. The CDR3 is 13 amino acids. CDR1 and CDR2 (germline): SGHDN, FVKESK. This CDR3 is CASSRNRGETQYF. The CDR3 coding sequence is TGTGCCAGCAGCCGGAACAGGGGAGAGACCCAGTACTTC.

This clonotype was recorded a few times. The V gene is TRBV29-1, the J gene TRBJ1-2; 7 nucleotides align to TRBD1. Germline CDR1 SQVTM, CDR2 ANQGSEA. The V and J ends lost 4 bases and 8 bases, in that order; junction bases with no gene match: 7. The CDR3 is 12 residues long. CDR3 sequence (DNA): TGCAGCGTTGGCGACAGGGAAGACGGCTACACCTTC. As protein: CSVGDREDGYTF.

This clonotype was found many times. The chain combines TRBV11-2 with TRBJ2-1; 10 bases match TRBD2. This CDR3 comprises 18 residues. Germline V gene lookup returns CDR1 SGHAT and CDR2 FQNNGV. V shed 7 bases, J shed 0 bases, and the junction held 12 bases outside the gene matches. The CDR3 DNA follows: TGTGCCAGCACCCTCCTTAGCGGGGGGCTGAGCTCCTACAATGAGCAGTTCTTC. It is translated as CASTLLSGGLSSYNEQFF.

The chain carries TRBV11-3 and TRBJ2-1, with 7 bases that match TRBD1. The CDR3 is made up of 14 amino acids. V lost 4 bases, J lost 6 bases, and 6 bases stayed unmatched. The V gene's germline CDR1 is SGHNT and CDR2 YENEEA. The CDR3 sequence is CASSSADRVNEQFF. The CDR3 nucleotides are TGTGCCAGCAGCTCCGCCGACAGGGTCAATGAGCAGTTCTTC.

Ten or more counts support this clonotype. The genes are TRBV28 and TRBJ1-5, with a possible D match to TRBD1 (5 bases). Trimming stripped 2 bases from V and 3 bases from J, with 11 bases between. The CDR3 spans 15 residues. From germline, CDR1 is MDHEN and CDR2 SYDVKM. CDR3 protein: CASSLGDGFNQPQHF. CDR3 sequence (DNA): TGTGCCAGCAGTTTAGGGGACGGATTCAATCAGCCCCAGCATTTT.

This CDR3 is CASSSRLAGGSNEQFF. Written as DNA, the CDR3 is TGTGCCAGCAGCTCCAGACTAGCGGGAGGGAGCAATGAGCAGTTCTTC. The chain joins TRBV7-8 to TRBJ2-1; TRBD2 matches at 14 bases. Trimming took 4 bases from V and 6 from J; bases not matched to a gene: 5. This CDR3 has 16 amino acids. CDR1 and CDR2 from the germline V gene are SGHVS and FQNEAQ.

The gene calls are TRBV27 and TRBJ2-5, with D perhaps matching TRBD2 (5 bases). Trimming pared 5 bases from V and 0 bases from J, leaving 7 bases between. This CDR3 is 13 amino acids long. Germline lookup yields CDR1 MNHEY and CDR2 SMNVEV (reference sequence). The CDR3 DNA reads TGTGCCAGCAGTCATAGCGACCAAGAGACCCAGTACTTC. It encodes CASSHSDQETQYF.

This clonotype was found a few times. The gene calls are TRBV20-1 and TRBJ2-1, with 7 positions matching TRBD2. This CDR3 is built from 14 residues. Germline V CDR1 and CDR2: DFQATT, SNEGSKA (reference sequence). J gave up 6 bases and V 1 base, and 6 bases lay outside the gene matches. The CDR3 region has the DNA TGCAGTGCTAGAGTTGGCGGGAGAGGCAATGAGCAGTTCTTC. It specifies CSARVGGRGNEQFF.

This clonotype has more than one count but fewer than ten. This chain links TRBV24-1 with TRBJ2-5; weak D call: TRBD2 (5 bases). V was shortened by 7 bases and J by 5 bases, with 19 bases between the two germline ends. The CDR3 has 15 amino acids. CDR1 and CDR2 from the germline V gene are KGHDR and SFDVKD. CDR3 nucleotides: TGTGCCACCAGGGATAATGGAGGTAACGTGGAGACCCAGTACTTC. Translated, it gives CATRDNGGNVETQYF.

The V gene is TRBV20-1, the J gene TRBJ2-3; 7 nucleotides match TRBD2. CDR1 and CDR2 from the germline V gene are DFQATT and SNEGSKA (reference sequence). The CDR3 is 14 residues long. For the CDR3, the DNA is TGCAGCCAAAGGCGGGCGGGGGACACAGATACGCAGTATTTT. This encodes CSQRRAGDTDTQYF.

This clonotype occurred a few times. The rearrangement links TRBV5-5 to TRBJ2-2, with 12 bases fitting TRBD2. The CDR3 sequence is 16 residues long. CDR1 is SGHKS, CDR2 YYEKEE, per germline (reference sequence). Losses at the gene ends were 4 bases for V and 4 bases for J; bases not matched to a gene: 5. The CDR3 reads CASSPTSGSSTGELFF. Here the CDR3 DNA reads TGTGCCAGCAGCCCGACTAGCGGGAGTTCCACCGGGGAGCTGTTTTTT.

In this sample, this clonotype turned up a few times. V gene TRBV4-1 combines with J gene TRBJ2-3; D uncertain. Deletions cut 2 bases from V and 4 bases from J, with 10 bases between. Germline V gene sequence: CDR1 MGHRA, CDR2 YSYEKL. The CDR3 is 14 amino acids. The CDR3 sequence is CASSQNLGADTQYF. For the CDR3, the DNA is TGCGCCAGCAGCCAAAATTTGGGCGCAGATACGCAGTATTTT.

This clonotype showed up many times. The chain carries TRBV6-4 and TRBJ2-3, with 7 positions matching TRBD1. From germline, CDR1 is MRHNA and CDR2 SNTAGT. This CDR3 has 14 amino acids. Trimming cost V 5 bases and J 2 bases; bases outside gene matches: 4. The CDR3 DNA reads TGTGCCAGCAGTAGGGACAGTTCCACAGATACGCAGTATTTT. Translated: CASSRDSSTDTQYF.

About this clonotype: The junction does not match germline at one end; this may be a read error. The chain recombines TRBV7-6 with TRBJ2-5; unclear D gene. The CDR3 has 12 residues. Germline CDR1 is SGHVS and CDR2 is FNYEAQ. This CDR3 reads CTSSLVGETQYF. CDR3 sequence (DNA): TGTACCAGCAGCTTAGTTGGCGAGACCCAGTACTTC.

This clonotype was observed a few times. The rearrangement uses TRBV27 and TRBJ2-7; 7 bases map to TRBD1. The CDR3 has 14 residues. Germline V gene sequence: CDR1 MNHEY, CDR2 SMNVEV (reference sequence). The J segment lost 2 bases and the V segment lost 4 bases, leaving 5 bases of the junction unmatched. CDR3 amino acids: CASSWAGGPYEQYF. The DNA of the CDR3 is TGTGCCAGCAGTTGGGCAGGGGGTCCCTACGAGCAGTACTTC.

V gene TRBV20-1 combines with J gene TRBJ1-4, with D hard to call. V shed 6 bases and J shed 7 bases, with 15 bases lying between them. Germline V gives CDR1 DFQATT, CDR2 SNEGSKA (reference sequence). The CDR3 contains 13 residues. The CDR3 bases are TGCAGTGCGCCGAGAGGGCGCGGTGAAAAACTGTTTTTT. Translated, it gives CSAPRGRGEKLFF.